This is a list of T cell receptor beta chains from one sample in a study of T cell responses to AZD1222 COVID-19 vaccine. Here immunoSEQ multiplex PCR was the method, and the copy in TCRdb shows in-frame clones only, minus some. The sample lists about 140,000 clones; around 92% were seen once. This material consisted of peripheral blood, taken 28 days after the second AZD1222 dose. These receptors originate from an adult who received the AZD1222 COVID-19 vaccine. Both conserved end residues are part of each CDR3. Fields, in order: V gene, D gene, J gene, clone size, CDR3 protein, CDR3 DNA. D genes are given only for firm matches. Not all rows give a size; the values are once, few, many and, for expanded clones, a class.

TRBV28	TRBD1	TRBJ1-5	once	CASRGPGTGGYQPQHF	TGTGCCAGCAGGGGTCCCGGGACAGGGGGTTATCAGCCCCAGCATTTT
TRBV3-1/TRBV3-2	.	TRBJ2-2	.	CASSRGGGELFF	TGTGCCAGCAGCCGGGGTGGCGGGGAGCTGTTTTTT
TRBV28	.	TRBJ1-5	.	CASSLGVSNQPQHF	TGTGCCAGCAGTTTGGGGGTTAGCAATCAGCCCCAGCATTTT
TRBV29-1	.	TRBJ2-5	.	CSVAGLTGGIGTQYF	TGCAGCGTCGCGGGTCTCACAGGAGGGATAGGGACCCAGTACTTC
TRBV10-3	.	TRBJ2-1	.	CAIRRPDNEQFF	TGTGCCATCAGGAGACCCGACAATGAGCAGTTCTTC
TRBV28	TRBD2	TRBJ2-1	.	CASSLTRDYNNEQFF	TGTGCCAGCAGTCTTACCCGGGACTACAACAATGAGCAGTTCTTC
TRBV6-4	.	TRBJ2-1	few	CAPGSEQFF	TGTGCCCCGGGCAGTGAGCAGTTCTTC
TRBV7-9	.	TRBJ1-4	.	CASSLARSHNEKLFF	TGTGCCAGCAGCTTAGCCCGGTCCCATAATGAAAAACTGTTTTTT
TRBV7-6	.	TRBJ2-7	once	CASSPPGTGIYEQYF	TGTGCCAGCAGCCCACCTGGGACGGGGATTTACGAGCAGTACTTC
TRBV6-2/TRBV6-3	.	TRBJ1-4	.	CASSYPSSATNEKLFF	TGTGCCAGCAGTTACCCCTCCAGTGCAACTAATGAAAAACTGTTTTTT
TRBV7-9	.	TRBJ1-5	.	CASSFLDQPQHF	TGTGCCAGCAGCTTTTTGGACCAGCCCCAGCATTTT
TRBV11-3	.	TRBJ1-3	.	CASSAGGTDSGNTIYF	TGTGCCAGCAGCGCCGGAGGCACTGACTCTGGAAACACCATATATTTT
TRBV7-9	TRBD2	TRBJ2-3	.	CASTLAGTDTQYF	TGTGCCAGCACACTAGCGGGCACAGATACGCAGTATTTT
TRBV4-2	.	TRBJ2-5	.	CASSQGAGRRAEETQYF	TGTGCCAGCAGCCAAGGCGCGGGCAGGAGAGCGGAGGAGACCCAGTACTTC
TRBV2	TRBD1	TRBJ2-7	.	CASSTDRGYEQYF	TGTGCCAGCAGCACGGACAGGGGCTACGAGCAGTACTTC
TRBV19	TRBD1	TRBJ1-3	.	CASSIREGGTAVSGNTIYF	TGTGCCAGTAGTATACGTGAGGGGGGGACAGCAGTCTCTGGAAACACCATATATTTT
TRBV3-1/TRBV3-2	.	TRBJ1-1	.	CASSQVAGSTEAFF	TGTGCCAGCAGCCAAGTGGCAGGGAGCACTGAAGCTTTCTTT
TRBV4-2	.	TRBJ2-1	.	CASSQRTTGSSYNEQFF	TGTGCCAGCAGCCAGCGGACAACCGGGAGCTCCTACAATGAGCAGTTCTTC
TRBV9	.	TRBJ1-1	.	CASSAQGRTEAFF	TGTGCCAGCAGTGCCCAAGGTCGGACTGAAGCTTTCTTT
TRBV12-3/TRBV12-4	.	TRBJ2-7	.	CASSFGRVGQYF	TGTGCCAGCAGTTTCGGCAGAGTAGGGCAGTACTTC
TRBV9	.	TRBJ1-1	.	CASSALSPGTEAFF	TGTGCCAGCAGCGCCCTGAGCCCTGGCACTGAAGCTTTCTTT
TRBV11-3	.	TRBJ2-1	.	CASSFKGGRNEQFF	TGTGCCAGCAGCTTCAAGGGTGGGCGGAATGAGCAGTTCTTC
TRBV10-3	TRBD1	TRBJ2-3	.	CAISPGTVTLSTDTQYF	TGTGCCATCAGCCCTGGGACAGTAACTCTTAGCACAGATACGCAGTATTTT
TRBV25-1	.	TRBJ1-4	.	CASRQGGEKLFF	TGTGCCAGCAGACAGGGTGGTGAAAAACTGTTTTTT
TRBV28	.	TRBJ2-7	.	CASRAPGREQYF	TGTGCCAGCAGAGCCCCGGGCCGCGAGCAGTACTTC
TRBV28	.	TRBJ1-1	.	CASSLSLGGAFF	TGTGCCAGCAGTTTATCCCTAGGGGGAGCTTTCTTT
TRBV24-1	TRBD1	TRBJ1-1	.	CATRGTGNTEAFF	TGTGCCACCAGGGGGACAGGGAACACTGAAGCTTTCTTT
TRBV7-8	.	TRBJ2-6	few	CASSFTGGAGANVLTF	TGTGCCAGCAGCTTCACGGGGGGCGCTGGGGCCAACGTCCTGACTTTC
TRBV3-1/TRBV3-2	.	TRBJ2-2	few	CASSKRSGTGELFF	TGTGCCAGCAGCAAAAGGAGTGGCACCGGGGAGCTGTTTTTT
TRBV27	TRBD1	TRBJ2-1	.	CASSSDRDVHNEQFF	TGTGCCAGCAGTTCCGACAGGGATGTCCACAATGAGCAGTTCTTC
TRBV28	TRBD2	TRBJ2-7	.	CASRGTGTSGRAYEQYF	TGTGCCAGCAGGGGGACCGGGACTAGCGGGAGGGCCTACGAGCAGTACTTC
TRBV19	.	TRBJ2-1	.	CASNKERTYNEQFF	TGTGCCAGTAATAAGGAGAGAACTTACAATGAGCAGTTCTTC
TRBV7-2	.	TRBJ1-2	.	CASSPQLTGGPHGYTF	TGTGCCAGCAGCCCCCAACTGACTGGGGGGCCCCATGGCTACACCTTC
TRBV11-1	.	TRBJ1-1	.	CASSLVRGRDTEAFF	TGTGCCAGCAGCTTAGTCCGTGGCAGGGACACTGAAGCTTTCTTT
TRBV25-1	.	TRBJ1-1	.	CASSEYGTGTEAFF	TGTGCCAGCAGTGAATATGGTACTGGGACTGAAGCTTTCTTT
TRBV3-1/TRBV3-2	TRBD2	TRBJ2-3	.	CASSSRGLASGGHTDTQYF	TGTGCCAGCAGTTCTCGCGGGTTGGCTAGCGGAGGCCACACAGATACGCAGTATTTT
TRBV27	TRBD2	TRBJ2-1	.	CASSSPTSGRSYNEQFF	TGTGCCAGCAGTTCCCCGACTAGCGGGAGGTCCTACAATGAGCAGTTCTTC
TRBV6-1	TRBD1	TRBJ1-1	.	CASSDQRRTGGRNTEAFF	TGTGCCAGCAGTGACCAGCGCCGGACAGGGGGCAGGAACACTGAAGCTTTCTTT
TRBV4-1	.	TRBJ1-3	few	CASSQDHGVRNTIYF	TGCGCCAGCAGCCAAGATCACGGGGTCCGAAACACCATATATTTT
TRBV28	.	TRBJ1-5	.	CASRYTGFGGQPQHF	TGTGCCAGCAGGTACACAGGGTTCGGCGGTCAGCCCCAGCATTTT
TRBV7-9	.	TRBJ1-1	.	CASSLAFVTDTEAFF	TGTGCCAGCAGTCTAGCATTTGTGACGGACACTGAAGCTTTCTTT
TRBV9	.	TRBJ2-1	.	CASSEGLNNEQFF	TGTGCCAGCAGCGAAGGCCTAAACAATGAGCAGTTCTTC
TRBV20-1	.	TRBJ2-7	.	CSASSQSSYEQYF	TGCAGTGCTAGTTCCCAGTCCTCCTACGAGCAGTACTTC